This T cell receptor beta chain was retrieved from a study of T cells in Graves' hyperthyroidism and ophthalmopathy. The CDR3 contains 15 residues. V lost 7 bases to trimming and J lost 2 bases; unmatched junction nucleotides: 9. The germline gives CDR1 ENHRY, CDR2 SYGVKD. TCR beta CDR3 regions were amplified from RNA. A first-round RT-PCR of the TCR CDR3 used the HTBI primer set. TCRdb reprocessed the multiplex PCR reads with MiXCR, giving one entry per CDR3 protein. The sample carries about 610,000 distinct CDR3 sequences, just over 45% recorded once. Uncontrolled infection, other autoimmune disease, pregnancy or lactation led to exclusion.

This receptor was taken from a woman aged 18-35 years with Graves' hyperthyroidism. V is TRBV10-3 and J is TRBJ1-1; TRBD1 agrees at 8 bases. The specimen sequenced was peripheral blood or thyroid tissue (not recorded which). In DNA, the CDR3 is TGTGCCATCAAACCGGGACAGGCCGTCAACACTGAAGCTTTCTTT. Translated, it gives CAIKPGQAVNTEAFF.